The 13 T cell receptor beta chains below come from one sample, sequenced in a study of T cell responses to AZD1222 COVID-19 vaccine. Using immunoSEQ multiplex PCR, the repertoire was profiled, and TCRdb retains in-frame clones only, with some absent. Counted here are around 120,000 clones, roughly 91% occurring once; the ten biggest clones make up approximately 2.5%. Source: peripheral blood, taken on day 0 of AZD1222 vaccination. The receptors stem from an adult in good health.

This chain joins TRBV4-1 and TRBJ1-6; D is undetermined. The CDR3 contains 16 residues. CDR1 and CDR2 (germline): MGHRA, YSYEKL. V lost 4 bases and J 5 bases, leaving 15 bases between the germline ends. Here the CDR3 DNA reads TGCGCCAGCAGCCCGCTCCGGACCGCGAATAATTCACCCCTCCACTTT. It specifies CASSPLRTANNSPLHF.

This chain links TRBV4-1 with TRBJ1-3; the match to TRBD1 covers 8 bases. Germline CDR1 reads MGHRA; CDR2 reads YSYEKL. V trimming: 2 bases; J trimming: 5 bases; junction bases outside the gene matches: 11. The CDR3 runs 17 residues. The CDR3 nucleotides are TGCGCCAGCAGCCAACTTACCGGGACAGGTCATCGAAACACCATATATTTT. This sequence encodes CASSQLTGTGHRNTIYF.

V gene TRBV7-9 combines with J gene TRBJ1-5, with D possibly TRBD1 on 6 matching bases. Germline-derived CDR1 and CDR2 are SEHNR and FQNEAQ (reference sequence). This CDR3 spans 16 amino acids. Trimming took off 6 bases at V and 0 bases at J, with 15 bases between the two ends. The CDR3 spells CASRPLDSYSNQPQHF. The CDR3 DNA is TGTGCCAGCAGACCCCTGGACAGTTATAGCAATCAGCCCCAGCATTTT.

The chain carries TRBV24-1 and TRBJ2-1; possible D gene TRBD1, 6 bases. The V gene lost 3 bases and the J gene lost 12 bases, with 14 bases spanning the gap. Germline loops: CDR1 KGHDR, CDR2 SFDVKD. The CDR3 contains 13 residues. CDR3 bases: TGTGCCACCAGTGATGACCGGGACATTGGGCAGTTCTTC. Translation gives CATSDDRDIGQFF.

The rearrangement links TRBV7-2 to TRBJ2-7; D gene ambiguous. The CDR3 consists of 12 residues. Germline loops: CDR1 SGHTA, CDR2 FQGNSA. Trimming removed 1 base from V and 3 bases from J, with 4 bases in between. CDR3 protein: CASSLDYYEQYF. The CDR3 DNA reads TGTGCCAGCAGCTTAGACTACTACGAGCAGTACTTC.

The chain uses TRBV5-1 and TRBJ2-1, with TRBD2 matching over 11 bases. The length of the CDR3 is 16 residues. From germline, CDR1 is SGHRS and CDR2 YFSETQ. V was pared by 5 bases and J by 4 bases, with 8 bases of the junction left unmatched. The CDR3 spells CASSLGVAGGYNEQFF. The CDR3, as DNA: TGCGCCAGCAGTCTCGGAGTAGCGGGAGGGTACAATGAGCAGTTCTTC.

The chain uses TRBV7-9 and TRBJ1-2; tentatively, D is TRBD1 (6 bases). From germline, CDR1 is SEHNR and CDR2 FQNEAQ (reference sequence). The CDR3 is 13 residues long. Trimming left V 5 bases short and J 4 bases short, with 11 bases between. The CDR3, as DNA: TGTGCCAGCAGCAACCAGGGGTTCTATGGCTACACCTTC. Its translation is CASSNQGFYGYTF.

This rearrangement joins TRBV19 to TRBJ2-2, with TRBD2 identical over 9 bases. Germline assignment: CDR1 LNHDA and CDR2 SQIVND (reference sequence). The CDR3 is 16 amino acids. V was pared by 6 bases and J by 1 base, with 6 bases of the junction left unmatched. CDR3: CASRNQAGGNTGELFF. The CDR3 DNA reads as TGTGCCAGTAGGAACCAAGCGGGAGGGAACACCGGGGAGCTGTTTTTT.

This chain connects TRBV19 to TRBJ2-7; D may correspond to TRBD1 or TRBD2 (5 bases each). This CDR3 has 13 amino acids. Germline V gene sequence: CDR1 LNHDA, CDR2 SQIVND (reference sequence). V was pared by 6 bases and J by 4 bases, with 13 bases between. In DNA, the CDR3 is TGTGCCAGTAGAGGTAGAGGGGAGTACGAGCAGTACTTC. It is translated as CASRGRGEYEQYF.

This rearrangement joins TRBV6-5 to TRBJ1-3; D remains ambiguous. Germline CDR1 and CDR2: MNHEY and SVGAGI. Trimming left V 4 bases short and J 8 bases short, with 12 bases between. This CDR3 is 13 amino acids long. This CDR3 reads CASSLDSGDTIYF. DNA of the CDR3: TGTGCCAGCAGTTTAGACTCCGGAGACACCATATATTTT.

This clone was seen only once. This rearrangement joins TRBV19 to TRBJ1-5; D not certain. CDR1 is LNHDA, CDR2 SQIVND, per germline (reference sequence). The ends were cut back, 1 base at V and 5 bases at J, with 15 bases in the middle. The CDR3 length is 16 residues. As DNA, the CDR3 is TGTGCCAGTAGTATAGGGGGATACCGTACCCATCAGCCCCAGCATTTT. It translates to CASSIGGYRTHQPQHF. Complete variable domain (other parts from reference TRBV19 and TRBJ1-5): DGGITQSPKYLFRKEGQNVTLSCEQNLNHDAMYWYRQDPGQGLRLIYYSQIVNDFQKGDIAEGYSVSREKKESFPLTVTSAQKNPTAFYLCASSIGGYRTHQPQHFGDGTRLSIL.

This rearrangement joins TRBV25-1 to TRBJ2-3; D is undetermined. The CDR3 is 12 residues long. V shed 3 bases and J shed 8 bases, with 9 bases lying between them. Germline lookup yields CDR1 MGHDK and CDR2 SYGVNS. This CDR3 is CASSDPAATQYF. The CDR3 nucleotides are TGTGCCAGCAGTGATCCGGCGGCTACGCAGTATTTT.

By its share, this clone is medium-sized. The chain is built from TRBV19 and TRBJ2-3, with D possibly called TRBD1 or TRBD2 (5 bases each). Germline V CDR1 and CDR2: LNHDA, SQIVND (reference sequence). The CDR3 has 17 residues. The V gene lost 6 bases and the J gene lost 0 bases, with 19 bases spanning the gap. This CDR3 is CASRRDLGGSSTDTQYF. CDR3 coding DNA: TGTGCCAGTAGACGGGACCTAGGCGGGTCTAGCACAGATACGCAGTATTTT.